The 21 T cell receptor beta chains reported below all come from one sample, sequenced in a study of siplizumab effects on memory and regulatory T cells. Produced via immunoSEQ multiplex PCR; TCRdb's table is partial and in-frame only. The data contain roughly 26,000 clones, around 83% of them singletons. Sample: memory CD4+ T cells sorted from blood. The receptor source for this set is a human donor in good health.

The CDR3 coding sequence is TGTGCCAGCAAAAGCGGGAGTGGGGTCTACAATGAGCAGTTCTTC. This translates into CASKSGSGVYNEQFF. The V gene is TRBV6-5, the J gene TRBJ2-1, with 8 nucleotides matching TRBD2. V lost 7 bases to trimming and J lost 3 bases; unmatched junction nucleotides: 8. Per germline, CDR1 MNHEY and CDR2 SVGAGI. This CDR3 has 15 amino acids.

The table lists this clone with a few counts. CDR3 sequence: CASSPDRRSEQFF. Here the CDR3 DNA reads TGTGCCAGCAGTCCGGACAGGCGTAGTGAGCAGTTCTTC. The rearrangement uses TRBV27 and TRBJ2-1; 7 bases fit TRBD1. Germline CDR1 is MNHEY and CDR2 is SMNVEV (reference sequence). The CDR3 length is 13 residues. Trimming took 5 bases from V and 9 from J; bases not matched to a gene: 7.

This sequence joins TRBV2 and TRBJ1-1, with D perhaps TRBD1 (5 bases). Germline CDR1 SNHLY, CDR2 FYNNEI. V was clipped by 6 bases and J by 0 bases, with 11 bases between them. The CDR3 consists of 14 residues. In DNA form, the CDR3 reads TGTGCCAGCAGGGCTGGGACGGTGAACACTGAAGCTTTCTTT. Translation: CASRAGTVNTEAFF.

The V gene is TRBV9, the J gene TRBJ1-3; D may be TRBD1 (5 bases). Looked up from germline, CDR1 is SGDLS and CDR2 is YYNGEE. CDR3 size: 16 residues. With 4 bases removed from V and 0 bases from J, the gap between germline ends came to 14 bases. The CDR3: CASSPTGGDSGNTIYF. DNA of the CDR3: TGTGCCAGCAGCCCCACGGGGGGTGACTCTGGAAACACCATATATTTT.

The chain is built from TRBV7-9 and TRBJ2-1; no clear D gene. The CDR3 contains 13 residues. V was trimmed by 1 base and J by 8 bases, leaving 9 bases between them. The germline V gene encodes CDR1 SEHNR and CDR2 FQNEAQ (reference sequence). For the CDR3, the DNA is TGTGCCAGCAGCTTAGGGAGCGTCCATGAGCAGTTCTTC. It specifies CASSLGSVHEQFF.

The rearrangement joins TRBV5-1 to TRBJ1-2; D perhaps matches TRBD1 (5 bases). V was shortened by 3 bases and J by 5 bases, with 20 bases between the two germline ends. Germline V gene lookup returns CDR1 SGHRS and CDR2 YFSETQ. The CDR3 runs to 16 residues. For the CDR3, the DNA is TGCGCCAGCAGCTCCTTATCGACGGGGGAAGGGTATGGCTACACCTTC. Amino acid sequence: CASSSLSTGEGYGYTF.

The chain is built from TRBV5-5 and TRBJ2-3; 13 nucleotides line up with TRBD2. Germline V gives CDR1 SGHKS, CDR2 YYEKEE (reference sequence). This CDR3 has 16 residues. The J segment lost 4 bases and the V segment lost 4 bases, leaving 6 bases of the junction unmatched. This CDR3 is CASSGGLAGSPDTQYF. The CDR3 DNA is TGTGCCAGCAGCGGGGGACTAGCGGGATCCCCAGATACGCAGTATTTT.

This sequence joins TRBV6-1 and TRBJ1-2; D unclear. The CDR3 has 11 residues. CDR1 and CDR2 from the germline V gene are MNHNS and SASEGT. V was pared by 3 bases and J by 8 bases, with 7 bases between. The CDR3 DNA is TGTGCCAGCAGTGACGTCGGAGGCTACACCTTC. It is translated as CASSDVGGYTF.

CDR3 DNA: TGCGCCAGCAGCCAAGAAAGGGGGACACCGAACACTGAAGCTTTCTTT. Translating gives CASSQERGTPNTEAFF. V is TRBV4-3 and J is TRBJ1-1; D is possibly TRBD1 (6 bases). Trimming removed 0 bases at V and 1 base at J, with 12 bases between. The CDR3 is made up of 16 amino acids. CDR1 is LGHNA, CDR2 YSLEER, per germline.

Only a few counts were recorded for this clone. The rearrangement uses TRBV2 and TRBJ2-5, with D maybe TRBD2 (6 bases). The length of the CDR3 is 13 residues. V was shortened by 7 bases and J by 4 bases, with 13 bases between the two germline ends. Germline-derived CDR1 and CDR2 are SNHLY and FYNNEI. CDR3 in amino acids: CASTEGEAETQYF. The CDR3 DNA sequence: TGTGCCAGCACCGAAGGGGAGGCAGAGACCCAGTACTTC.

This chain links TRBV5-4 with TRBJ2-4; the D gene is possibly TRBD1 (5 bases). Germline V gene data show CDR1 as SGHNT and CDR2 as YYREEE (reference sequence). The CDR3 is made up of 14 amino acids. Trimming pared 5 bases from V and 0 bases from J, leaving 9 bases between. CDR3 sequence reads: CASRLDRAKNIQYF. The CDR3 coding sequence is TGTGCCAGCAGATTAGACAGAGCCAAAAACATTCAGTACTTC.

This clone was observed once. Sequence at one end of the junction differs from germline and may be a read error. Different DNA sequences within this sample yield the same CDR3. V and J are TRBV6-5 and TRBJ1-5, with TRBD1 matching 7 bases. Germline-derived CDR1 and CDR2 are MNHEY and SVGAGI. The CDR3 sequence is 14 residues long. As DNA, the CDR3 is TGTGCCAGCAGCTCAGGGACAGTCAATCAGCCTCAGCATTTT. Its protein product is CASSSGTVNQPQHF.

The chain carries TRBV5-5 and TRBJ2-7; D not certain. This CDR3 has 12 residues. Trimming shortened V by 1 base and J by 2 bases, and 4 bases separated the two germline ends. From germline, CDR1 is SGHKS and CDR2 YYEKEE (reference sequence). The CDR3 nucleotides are TGTGCCAGCAGCTTGACACCCTACGAGCAGTACTTC. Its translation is CASSLTPYEQYF.

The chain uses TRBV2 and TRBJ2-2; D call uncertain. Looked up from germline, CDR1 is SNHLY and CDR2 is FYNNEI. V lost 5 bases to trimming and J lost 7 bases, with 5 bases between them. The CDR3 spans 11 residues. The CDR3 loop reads CASSFRGELFF. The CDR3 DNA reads TGTGCCAGCAGTTTCCGCGGGGAGCTGTTTTTT.

In DNA form, the CDR3 reads TGTGCCGCGGTACGGGGGGGGGCCTTTGGGGAGACCCAGTACTTC. Its translation is CAAVRGGAFGETQYF. The chain employs TRBV2 and TRBJ2-5; 8 nucleotides align to TRBD2. The CDR3 spans 15 residues. Trimming cost V 11 bases and J 5 bases; bases outside gene matches: 16. Germline lookup yields CDR1 SNHLY and CDR2 FYNNEI.

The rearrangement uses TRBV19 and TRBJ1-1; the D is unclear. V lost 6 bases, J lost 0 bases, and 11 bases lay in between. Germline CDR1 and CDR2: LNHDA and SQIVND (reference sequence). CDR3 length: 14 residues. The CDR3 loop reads CASRNSFMNTEAFF. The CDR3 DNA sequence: TGTGCCAGTAGAAACAGCTTCATGAACACTGAAGCTTTCTTT.

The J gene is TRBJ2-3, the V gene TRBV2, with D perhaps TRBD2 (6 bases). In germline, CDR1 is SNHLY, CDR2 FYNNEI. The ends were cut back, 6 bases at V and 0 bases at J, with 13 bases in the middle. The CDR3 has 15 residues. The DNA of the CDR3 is TGTGCCAGCAGGCACGGGACTGGAAGCACAGATACGCAGTATTTT. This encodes CASRHGTGSTDTQYF.

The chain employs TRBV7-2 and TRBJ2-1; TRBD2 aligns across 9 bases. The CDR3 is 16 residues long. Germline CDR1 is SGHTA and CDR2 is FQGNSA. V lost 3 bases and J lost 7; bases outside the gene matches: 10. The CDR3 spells CASSLRRLAEVNEQFF. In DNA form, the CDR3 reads TGTGCCAGCAGCTTGAGGAGACTAGCGGAAGTTAATGAGCAGTTCTTC. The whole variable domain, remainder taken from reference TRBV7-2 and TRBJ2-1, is GAGVSQSPSNKVTEKGKDVELRCDPISGHTALYWYRQSLGQGLEFLIYFQGNSAPDKSGLPSDRFSAERTGGSVSTLTIQRTQQEDSAVYLCASSLRRLAEVNEQFFGPGTRLTVL.

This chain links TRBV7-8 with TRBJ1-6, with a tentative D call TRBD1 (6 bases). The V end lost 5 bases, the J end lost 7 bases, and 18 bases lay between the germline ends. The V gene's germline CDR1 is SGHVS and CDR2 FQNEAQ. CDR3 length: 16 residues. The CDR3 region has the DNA TGTGCCAGCAGCCACAGGGCCGGACAGTGGAATTCACCCCTCCACTTT. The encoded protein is CASSHRAGQWNSPLHF.

CDR3 region: CASSLLAGAGEQFF. CDR3 coding DNA: TGCGCCAGCAGCCTCTTAGCGGGAGCGGGTGAGCAGTTCTTC. The J gene is TRBJ2-1, the V gene TRBV4-3; 9 nucleotides align to TRBD2. CDR3 length: 14 residues. V was pared by 4 bases and J by 9 bases, with 7 bases of the junction left unmatched. Germline CDR1 LGHNA, CDR2 YSLEER.

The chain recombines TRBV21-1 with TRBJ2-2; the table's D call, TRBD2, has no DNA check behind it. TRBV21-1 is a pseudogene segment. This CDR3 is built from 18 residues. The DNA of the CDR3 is TGTGCCAGCAGCAAAGAGGTCGGAGCGGGAGAAGAAACCGGGGAGCTGTTTTTT. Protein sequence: CASSKEVGAGEETGELFF.